This TCR beta chain was sequenced for a study of early T cells in non-severe SARS-CoV-2 infection. Study-level background: RNA in bulk from unsorted whole blood was sequenced, and chains were unpaired. Study observations and caveats: VDJdb-based annotation leaned toward anti-spike CD8 responses and missed private and CD4 specificities.

Separate cDNA molecules each had unique molecular identifiers attached to them. Using its own MiXCR run on the 5' RACE reads, TCRdb lists one record per CDR3 protein. The sample lists some 66,000 distinct CDR3 sequences; over 8% were seen once. With regard to this clonotype: Its antigen is unknown.

Sequences were obtained from whole blood. The sequence was collected from an adult who was a healthcare worker with PCR-confirmed SARS-CoV-2 infection or an uninfected control (not recorded which).

The CDR3 coding sequence is TGTGCCAGCAGCGAAAGAGGACTAGCTACGCAGTATTTT. It yields the protein CASSERGLATQYF. The chain uses TRBV27 and TRBJ2-3; 8 bases match TRBD2. The V gene's germline CDR1 is MNHEY and CDR2 SMNVEV (reference sequence). There are 13 residues in the CDR3. The V segment lost 6 bases and the J segment 8 bases; nucleotides outside the gene matches: 7.